The rows below give T cell receptor beta chains drawn from one sample of a study of shared clonotypes between healthy human individuals. Assay: immunoSEQ multiplex PCR; the TCRdb copy retains only in-frame clones and omits some. The sample holds about 820,000 clones, approximately 92% seen once. The specimen was naive CD8+ T cells sorted from blood. These receptors all stem from a man aged 25 to 40 in good health. Each CDR3 is given with its conserved first and last residue. The D gene is left open where the match is weak. Clone sizes are given selectively: once, few, many, or a class where the clone is expanded.

v_gene	d_gene	abundance	j_gene	CDR3aa	CDR3nt
TRBV5-6	NA	NA	TRBJ1-3	CASSLGQGLAGNTIYF	TGTGCCAGCAGCTTGGGTCAGGGTTTAGCTGGAAACACCATATATTTT
TRBV25-1	NA	NA	TRBJ1-2	CASSETGLAFGYTF	TGTGCCAGCAGTGAAACCGGTCTCGCGTTTGGCTACACCTTC
TRBV5-1	NA	once	TRBJ2-7	CASSLGGDEQYF	TGCGCCAGCAGCTTGGGGGGAGACGAGCAGTACTTC
TRBV19	NA	NA	TRBJ2-1	CASSILHTAYNEQFF	TGTGCCAGTAGTATTCTTCATACAGCTTACAATGAGCAGTTCTTC
TRBV27	TRBD1	NA	TRBJ2-7	CASSLDAKTGTYEQYF	TGTGCCAGCAGTTTGGACGCTAAGACAGGGACCTACGAGCAGTACTTC
TRBV13	NA	once	TRBJ2-3	CASSIGLVDTQYF	TGTGCCAGCAGCATAGGACTTGTAGATACGCAGTATTTT
TRBV7-2	TRBD2	NA	TRBJ2-1	CASSFVPLGGSYNEQFF	TGTGCCAGCAGCTTTGTACCCCTGGGCGGGAGCTACAATGAGCAGTTCTTC
TRBV6-1	NA	NA	TRBJ2-5	CASSELMVRETQYF	TGTGCCAGCAGTGAATTGATGGTGAGAGAGACCCAGTACTTC
TRBV5-6	TRBD2	NA	TRBJ2-1	CASSLVTSLYGEQFF	TGTGCCAGCAGCTTAGTGACTAGCCTATATGGTGAGCAGTTCTTC
TRBV6-5	NA	NA	TRBJ2-5	CASSYSGLQETQYF	TGTGCCAGCAGTTACTCGGGACTGCAAGAGACCCAGTACTTC
TRBV19	TRBD1	NA	TRBJ1-5	CASSRSDRVNQPQHF	TGTGCCAGTAGTAGGTCGGACAGGGTAAATCAGCCCCAGCATTTT
TRBV7-9	NA	NA	TRBJ2-1	CASSLARDRYNEQFF	TGTGCCAGCAGCTTAGCGCGAGACAGATACAATGAGCAGTTCTTC
TRBV2	TRBD1	NA	TRBJ2-3	CASSAFQTGGTDTQYF	TGTGCCAGCAGTGCTTTCCAGACAGGGGGCACAGATACGCAGTATTTT
TRBV27	TRBD2	NA	TRBJ2-7	CASSLAGGPSYEQYF	TGTGCCAGCAGCCTAGCGGGAGGACCCTCCTACGAGCAGTACTTC
TRBV25-1	NA	once	TRBJ2-5	CASSGPPGETQYF	TGTGCCAGCAGTGGCCCCCCCGGAGAGACCCAGTACTTC
TRBV10-1	TRBD2	NA	TRBJ2-1	CASGGLAGYNEQFF	TGCGCCAGCGGTGGACTAGCGGGATACAATGAGCAGTTCTTC
TRBV7-9	TRBD1	NA	TRBJ2-3	CASSLDPGQGTDTQYF	TGTGCCAGCAGCTTAGATCCGGGACAGGGCACAGATACGCAGTATTTT
TRBV19	NA	NA	TRBJ2-7	CASRIEDGHYYEQYF	TGTGCCAGTCGGATAGAGGACGGCCACTATTACGAGCAGTACTTC
TRBV7-9	TRBD1	once	TRBJ1-1	CASSWTGAPTEAFF	TGTGCCAGCAGCTGGACAGGGGCGCCCACTGAAGCTTTCTTT
TRBV19	NA	NA	TRBJ2-1	CASSIVRDKFF	TGTGCCAGTAGTATAGTTCGAGATAAGTTCTTC
TRBV6-1	NA	NA	TRBJ1-5	CASSDRGGQPQHF	TGTGCCAGCAGTGACAGGGGTGGTCAGCCCCAGCATTTT
TRBV15	NA	NA	TRBJ2-2	CATSTRDASNDGELFF	TGTGCCACCAGCACCCGGGACGCTTCGAACGACGGGGAGCTGTTTTTT
TRBV6-1	NA	NA	TRBJ2-7	CASSGTALAYEQYF	TGTGCCAGCAGTGGGACAGCCTTAGCCTACGAGCAGTACTTC
TRBV7-2	TRBD2	NA	TRBJ2-1	CASSPGGNEQFF	TGTGCCAGCAGCCCCGGGGGGAATGAGCAGTTCTTC
TRBV7-9	TRBD1	NA	TRBJ1-5	CASIPDRVYQPQHF	TGTGCCAGCATCCCGGACAGGGTTTATCAGCCCCAGCATTTT
TRBV9	NA	NA	TRBJ2-3	CASSPRMGGTDTQYF	TGTGCCAGCAGCCCCAGGATGGGGGGCACAGATACGCAGTATTTT
TRBV6-6	NA	NA	TRBJ1-5	CASSYDPNQPQHF	TGTGCCAGCAGTTACGATCCCAATCAGCCCCAGCATTTT
TRBV9	NA	once	TRBJ2-7	CASSVGQFSGYEQYF	TGTGCCAGCAGCGTAGGACAGTTCTCGGGATACGAGCAGTACTTC
TRBV28	NA	NA	TRBJ2-1	CASRTMGLASYNEQFF	TGTGCCAGCAGAACAATGGGGCTAGCCTCCTACAATGAGCAGTTCTTC
TRBV27	TRBD2	NA	TRBJ2-1	CASSPGTSLYNEQFF	TGTGCCAGCAGCCCCGGGACTAGCCTATACAATGAGCAGTTCTTC
TRBV30	NA	NA	TRBJ2-1	CAWSDQGSSYNEQFF	TGTGCCTGGAGTGATCAGGGGAGCTCCTACAATGAGCAGTTCTTC
TRBV19	NA	NA	TRBJ1-1	CASSLPVLGLKDTEAFF	TGTGCCAGTAGTCTCCCAGTATTGGGGTTAAAGGACACTGAAGCTTTCTTT
TRBV7-2	NA	NA	TRBJ1-3	CASSLPDSGNTIYF	TGTGCCAGCAGCTTACCGGATTCTGGAAACACCATATATTTT
TRBV28	NA	NA	TRBJ2-7	CASSLGRGTGKYEQYF	TGTGCCAGCAGTTTAGGACGAGGGACGGGGAAGTACGAGCAGTACTTC
TRBV9	TRBD2	NA	TRBJ2-1	CASSPPSGGDYNEQFF	TGTGCCAGCAGCCCCCCCTCGGGAGGCGATTACAATGAGCAGTTCTTC